One T cell receptor beta chain is described in this entry. The data were obtained in a study of T cell changes during pregnancy in multiple sclerosis. CDR1 MNHNY and CDR2 SVGAGI come from the germline V gene (reference sequence). The V gene end was trimmed by 4 bases and the J gene end by 0 bases; junction bases not matched to a gene: 8. CDR3 size: 16 residues. TCRdb keeps only in-frame clones here, not all; method: immunoSEQ multiplex PCR. The sample includes approximately 110,000 clones, about 90% of them seen just once. The sample here was peripheral blood, taken in the third trimester of pregnancy. The clonotype comes from a female donor with multiple sclerosis, enrolled in a pregnancy study. The genes are TRBV6-6 and TRBJ1-1; 7 bases map to TRBD1. The CDR3 loop reads CASSLLQGQMNTEAFF. The CDR3 DNA reads TGTGCCAGCAGTTTACTACAGGGACAGATGAACACTGAAGCTTTCTTT.